Presented here are 15 T cell receptor beta chains from one specimen sequenced in a study of metastatic and nonmetastatic thyroid tumors. TCRdb reprocessed the PCR reads using MiXCR. The data show some 84,000 clones, around 9.2% seen once. Thyroid surgery was performed in patients who had received no treatment beforehand. Material for sequencing was blood. The receptors were gathered from a female donor with papillary thyroid cancer or a benign thyroid nodule (not recorded which). Some clones in this sample may be carry-over from other donors' samples.

This clone was counted at least ten times. Different DNA sequences within this sample yield the same CDR3. The chain employs TRBV20-1 and TRBJ2-3; the D is unclear. This CDR3 is 10 amino acids long. Germline lookup yields CDR1 DFQATT and CDR2 SNEGSKA (reference sequence). Trimming shortened V by 7 bases and J by 2 bases, and 4 bases separated the two germline ends. CDR3 protein: CSDHTDTQYF. As DNA, the CDR3 is TGCAGTGACCACACAGATACGCAGTATTTT.

With respect to this clone: A much larger clone lies one base from this, so it may be a read error. Other DNA sequences in the same sample also yield this CDR3. The genes are TRBV18 and TRBJ1-6; 7 bases line up with TRBD1. Germline assignment: CDR1 KGHSH and CDR2 LQKENI. V lost 6 bases to trimming and J lost 7 bases; unmatched junction nucleotides: 6. The CDR3 is made up of 14 amino acids. This CDR3 is CASSPSRGNSPLHF. DNA for the CDR3: TGTGCCAGCTCGCCAAGCAGGGGGAATTCACCCCTCCACTTT.

In this sample, this clone turned up many times. The identical CDR3 is also encoded by other nucleotide sequences in the sample. The V and J genes are TRBV7-7 and TRBJ2-5, with 8 bases that match TRBD1. CDR1 is SSHAT, CDR2 FNYEAQ, per germline (reference sequence). The CDR3 is 17 residues long. V shed 0 bases and J 4 bases; nucleotides not matched to a gene: 10. The CDR3 nucleotides are TGTGCCAGCAGCTTAGCTCGGGGGCAGGGGGCGGGAGAGACCCAGTACTTC. It encodes CASSLARGQGAGETQYF.

This clone was picked up many times. The chain is built from TRBV6-4 and TRBJ2-2, with 8 bases identical to TRBD1. CDR1 is MRHNA, CDR2 SNTAGT, per germline. This CDR3 is built from 14 residues. V lost 6 bases and J lost 5; bases outside the gene matches: 5. The CDR3 coding sequence is TGTGCCAGCAGGACAGGGGTCTCTACCGGGGAGCTGTTTTTT. Translated, it gives CASRTGVSTGELFF.

In this sample, this clone turned up many times. This chain links TRBV28 with TRBJ2-7; 11 nucleotides agree with TRBD1. Germline values: CDR1 MDHEN, CDR2 SYDVKM. Trimming at V came to 7 bases and at J to 5 bases, leaving 4 bases not matched to a gene. There are 13 residues in the CDR3. Here the CDR3 DNA reads TGTGCCAGCACCCGGACAGGGGGCGACGAGCAGTACTTC. Protein product: CASTRTGGDEQYF.

The chain links TRBV5-1 to TRBJ2-4, with 11 bases matching TRBD2. The V gene end was trimmed by 4 bases and the J gene end by 6 bases; junction bases not matched to a gene: 12. This CDR3 has 17 residues. Per the germline V gene, CDR1 is SGHRS and CDR2 is YFSETQ. The chain's CDR3 is CASSRGGSGGAGNIQYF. The CDR3 DNA follows: TGCGCCAGCAGCAGGGGTGGTAGCGGGGGGGCCGGAAACATTCAGTACTTC. The variable domain in full, with the rest retrieved from reference TRBV5-1 and TRBJ2-4, is KAGVTQTPRYLIKTRGQQVTLSCSPISGHRSVSWYQQTPGQGLQFLFEYFSETQRNKGNFPGRFSGRQFSNSRSEMNVSTLELGDSALYLCASSRGGSGGAGNIQYFGAGTRLSVL.

This clone occurred many times. J is TRBJ1-3 and V is TRBV18, with D possibly TRBD1 on 6 matching bases. The CDR3 spans 16 residues. Germline CDR1 and CDR2: KGHSH and LQKENI. The V and J ends lost 1 base and 1 base respectively, with 11 bases between them. The CDR3 sequence is CASSPRYDRSGNTIYF. Written as DNA, the CDR3 is TGTGCCAGCTCACCACGATACGACAGGTCTGGAAACACCATATATTTT.

With respect to this clone: This may be a read error, as it is one base from a much larger clone. This same CDR3 is encoded by further DNA sequences in the sample. CDR3: CAGENREKLFF. CDR3 nucleotides: TGTGCAGGAGAGAACAGGGAAAAACTGTTTTTT. The chain joins TRBV2 to TRBJ1-4, with D perhaps TRBD1 (5 bases). CDR3 size: 11 residues. Germline V gene lookup returns CDR1 SNHLY and CDR2 FYNNEI.

This clone appeared many times. This may arise from a read error, as a much more abundant clone is one base away. The rearrangement joins TRBV6-5 to TRBJ2-7, with D unresolved. Germline V gene lookup returns CDR1 MNHEY and CDR2 SVGAGI. CDR3 length equals 13 residues. The CDR3 protein is CVSSYSIHYEQYF. CDR3 bases: TGTGTCAGCAGTTACTCGATACACTACGAGCAGTACTTC.

The sample holds many counts of this clone. The chain carries TRBV5-1 and TRBJ2-7, with 7 positions matching TRBD2. Germline trimming cut 4 bases from V and 7 bases from J; bases unmatched to any gene: 23. The V gene's germline CDR1 is SGHRS and CDR2 YFSETQ. The CDR3 contains 18 residues. The CDR3 region is CASSPMPRTRTPSWEQYF. As DNA, the CDR3 is TGCGCCAGCAGCCCGATGCCCCGGACTAGAACCCCCTCGTGGGAGCAGTACTTC. Complete variable domain (other parts from reference TRBV5-1 and TRBJ2-7): KAGVTQTPRYLIKTRGQQVTLSCSPISGHRSVSWYQQTPGQGLQFLFEYFSETQRNKGNFPGRFSGRQFSNSRSEMNVSTLELGDSALYLCASSPMPRTRTPSWEQYFGPGTRLTVT.

This clone appeared many times. The chain couples TRBV20-1 to TRBJ2-5; D might be TRBD1 (6 bases). Germline assignment: CDR1 DFQATT and CDR2 SNEGSKA (reference sequence). The V end was cut by 3 bases, the J end by 5 bases, with 19 bases between. The CDR3 runs 15 residues. CDR3 sequence reads: CSARDPRQGFETQYF. CDR3 bases: TGCAGTGCTAGGGACCCAAGGCAGGGGTTTGAGACCCAGTACTTC.

This clone was seen repeatedly, ten times or more. This sequence joins TRBV5-1 and TRBJ2-5; TRBD2 matches 7 bases. V lost 0 bases and J lost 1; bases outside the gene matches: 12. Germline CDR1 SGHRS, CDR2 YFSETQ. The CDR3 length is 18 residues. The CDR3 sequence is CASSLEGPVGGGQETQYF. The CDR3 region has the DNA TGCGCCAGCAGCTTGGAAGGCCCCGTGGGGGGGGGCCAAGAGACCCAGTACTTC.

The table lists this clone with many counts. In nucleotides, the CDR3 is TGTGCCAGCAGCTTGGCCCTAGCGGGGGACTCCGAGCAGTTCTTC. Translated: CASSLALAGDSEQFF. The J gene is TRBJ2-1, the V gene TRBV5-4; 10 positions agree with TRBD2. The germline V gene encodes CDR1 SGHNT and CDR2 YYREEE (reference sequence). CDR3 length equals 15 residues. After removal of 0 bases from V and 10 bases from J, the junction contained 7 bases not matched to a gene.

This clone was found many times. This sequence joins TRBV6-4 and TRBJ2-3, with TRBD2 identical over 9 bases. The CDR3 loop spans 16 amino acids. Unmatched junction bases numbered 9, after V lost 6 bases and J lost 2 bases. Germline V gives CDR1 MRHNA, CDR2 SNTAGT. CDR3: CASSPTSGGPTDTQYF. The CDR3 DNA follows: TGTGCCAGCAGCCCGACTAGCGGAGGGCCCACAGATACGCAGTATTTT.

This clone has ten or more counts. The rearrangement joins TRBV5-4 to TRBJ1-2, with no clear D. V lost 0 bases, J lost 6 bases, and 6 bases lay in between. The CDR3 sequence is 12 residues long. Germline V CDR1 and CDR2: SGHNT, YYREEE (reference sequence). CDR3 in DNA: TGTGCCAGCAGCTTGGGGATGGATGGCTACACCTTC. Protein product: CASSLGMDGYTF.